These 20 T cell receptor beta chains were sequenced from one sample in a study. Via MiXCR, TCRdb re-called the 5' RACE reads, giving one row per CDR3 protein. The table records 25,000 to 40,000 distinct CDR3 sequences, approximately 25% of them present only once. The specimen was memory CD4+ T cells sorted from blood. The subset is: memory CD4+ T cells, CD4+CD45RO+CD25-. These receptors were obtained from a female donor with breast cancer.

A few counts support this clonotype. In DNA, the CDR3 is TGTGCCAGCAGTCATCTGGAGACCCAGTACTTC. Translating it yields CASSHLETQYF. The rearrangement uses TRBV27 and TRBJ2-5, with D hard to call. This CDR3 is 11 amino acids long. The ends were cut back, 5 bases at V and 5 bases at J, with 6 bases in the middle. In germline, CDR1 is MNHEY, CDR2 SMNVEV (reference sequence).

This clonotype was detected many times. The rearrangement uses TRBV7-3 and TRBJ2-1; a possible D gene is TRBD1 (5 bases). Trimming removed 3 bases from V and 12 bases from J, with 15 bases in between. Germline values: CDR1 SGHTA, CDR2 FQGTGA. There are 13 residues in the CDR3. Here the CDR3 DNA reads TGTGCCAGCAGCTTGTCAGGGCCCCTCGGGCAGTTCTTC. Its protein product is CASSLSGPLGQFF.

J is TRBJ2-7 and V is TRBV5-1; D is unclear. The germline V and J ends were trimmed by 2 bases and 0 bases, with 15 bases remaining between them. Germline V gives CDR1 SGHRS, CDR2 YFSETQ. This CDR3 contains 16 residues. CDR3 nucleotide sequence: TGCGCCAGCAGCTTCGACGTAGGTAGCAGCTCCTACGAGCAGTACTTC. This codes for CASSFDVGSSSYEQYF.

This clonotype was seen once. A much more abundant neighbour one base away suggests this may be a read error. The genes are TRBV4-1 and TRBJ2-1; 10 nucleotides align to TRBD1. Germline V gives CDR1 MGHRA, CDR2 YSYEKL. The CDR3 length is 16 residues. The CDR3 region is CANSLRQGALNNEQFF. The CDR3 DNA reads as TGCGCCAACAGCCTCCGACAGGGGGCTTTGAACAATGAGCAGTTCTTC.

As to this clonotype: A read error may be the cause here, since a much bigger clone is one base away. The chain combines TRBV9 with TRBJ2-7; possibly TRBD2 for D (6 bases). This CDR3 has 14 amino acids. Germline CDR1 reads SGDLS; CDR2 reads YYNGEE. CDR3: CASSVGAGIYGQYF. The DNA of the CDR3 is TGTGCCAGCAGCGTAGGGGCGGGGATCTACGGGCAGTACTTC.

With respect to this clonotype: The junction shows a germline mismatch at one end, possibly a read error. The rearrangement uses TRBV18 and TRBJ2-1; D perhaps matches TRBD1 (6 bases). Germline values: CDR1 KGHSH, CDR2 LQKENI. This CDR3 region has 15 residues. As DNA, the CDR3 is TGTGCCGGCTCACCAAAGACAGGACCCTACAATGAGCAGTTCTTC. It codes for CAGSPKTGPYNEQFF.

The chain combines TRBV6-5 with TRBJ2-7; 7 nucleotides align to TRBD2. CDR1 MNHEY and CDR2 SVGAGI come from the germline V gene. With V trimmed by 4 bases and J by 0 bases, 6 bases remained unmatched. The length of the CDR3 is 15 residues. CDR3 in amino acids: CASSSSGGRSYEQYF. In nucleotides, the CDR3 is TGTGCCAGCAGTTCTAGCGGAGGCCGCTCCTACGAGCAGTACTTC.

This clonotype is termed medium-sized (0.01 to 0.1%). This chain links TRBV4-2 with TRBJ1-5; TRBD1 agrees at 8 bases. Trimming at V came to 4 bases and at J to 4 bases, leaving 6 bases not matched to a gene. The CDR3 length is 15 residues. The germline gives CDR1 LGHNA, CDR2 YNFKEQ. The CDR3 is CASSRGQGGNQPQHF. Written as DNA, the CDR3 is TGTGCCAGCAGCCGCGGACAGGGAGGAAATCAGCCCCAGCATTTT.

This clonotype was seen a few times. The gene calls are TRBV7-9 and TRBJ1-5; D gene ambiguous. The CDR3 runs 14 residues. Germline V gene data show CDR1 as SEHNR and CDR2 as FQNEAQ (reference sequence). Trimming stripped 3 bases from V and 9 bases from J, with 15 bases between. The CDR3 region is CASSFSGEFMPQHF. The CDR3 bases are TGTGCCAGCAGCTTTTCCGGGGAATTTATGCCCCAGCATTTT.

The J gene is TRBJ2-3, the V gene TRBV6-2 or TRBV6-3; 13 positions match TRBD2. CDR1 MNHEY and CDR2 SVGEGT come from the germline V gene. The CDR3 has 18 amino acids. After removal of 7 bases from V and 0 bases from J, the junction contained 10 bases not matched to a gene. CDR3 nucleotides: TGTGCCAGCACCCTCGCGGGACTAGCGGGGTCTAGCACAGATACGCAGTATTTT. It yields the protein CASTLAGLAGSSTDTQYF.

This clonotype appeared many times. The rearrangement joins TRBV5-4 to TRBJ2-7; the match to TRBD1 covers 7 bases. The germline V gene encodes CDR1 SGHNT and CDR2 YYREEE (reference sequence). There are 15 residues in the CDR3. Trimming took 0 bases from V and 6 from J; bases not matched to a gene: 9. Written as DNA, the CDR3 is TGTGCCAGCAGCTTGGCCTTGGGACAGAACTCCGAGCAGTACTTC. The encoded protein is CASSLALGQNSEQYF.

By share, this clonotype counts as medium-sized. This sequence joins TRBV4-1 and TRBJ2-7; D possibly corresponds to TRBD2 (5 bases). Germline lookup yields CDR1 MGHRA and CDR2 YSYEKL. This CDR3 region has 14 residues. Trimming took 0 bases from V and 3 from J, leaving 9 bases between them. CDR3 protein: CASSQEKAGYEQYF. The CDR3 bases are TGCGCCAGCAGCCAAGAAAAGGCGGGCTACGAGCAGTACTTC.

The V call is TRBV11-2, the J call TRBJ2-3; D is perhaps TRBD2 (6 bases). Germline CDR1 is SGHAT and CDR2 is FQNNGV. V lost 6 bases, J lost 7 bases, and 20 bases lay in between. The CDR3 runs 15 residues. CDR3 nucleotide sequence: TGTGCCAGCAGACCGGGCGTCGGGGGTAGATATACGCAGTATTTT. It specifies CASRPGVGGRYTQYF.

V and J are TRBV28 and TRBJ1-2; no definite D call. Trimming took 3 bases from V and 4 from J, leaving 15 bases between them. This CDR3 is built from 15 residues. The germline V gene has CDR1 MDHEN and CDR2 SYDVKM. The CDR3 DNA is TGTGCCAGCAGTTTTCGTCAATATGAGGGCTATGGCTACACCTTC. Its protein product is CASSFRQYEGYGYTF.

This clonotype was found once. The V gene is TRBV7-3, the J gene TRBJ2-3, with D tentatively TRBD2 (6 bases). Looked up from germline, CDR1 is SGHTA and CDR2 is FQGTGA. V lost 2 bases, J lost 7 bases, and 13 bases lay in between. The CDR3 runs 14 residues. CDR3 region: CASSLAGSRHTQYF. The CDR3 bases are TGTGCCAGCAGCTTAGCGGGGTCCCGCCATACGCAGTATTTT.

Remarks on this clonotype: This is likely a read error, given that the CDR3 carries no conserved phenylalanine or tryptophan at its end. The chain recombines TRBV7-2 with TRBJ2-2; D is undetermined. Trimming took off 3 bases at V and 3 bases at J, with 5 bases between the two ends. The CDR3 has 13 amino acids. Germline assignment: CDR1 SGHTA and CDR2 FQGNSA. The CDR3 loop reads CASSLSYTGELFL. CDR3 bases: TGTGCCAGCAGCTTGTCTTACACCGGGGAGCTGTTTCTT.

This clonotype has a handful of counts. The rearrangement links TRBV6-4 to TRBJ1-5; no firm D call. This CDR3 spans 13 amino acids. Germline CDR1 and CDR2: MRHNA and SNTAGT. V dropped 3 bases and J dropped 5 bases, with 8 bases sitting between them. As DNA, the CDR3 is TGTGCCAGCAGTGATGGAGGAGATCAGCCCCAGCATTTT. Protein: CASSDGGDQPQHF.

Concerning this clonotype itself: Just one base apart from a much larger clone, this may be a read error. The V call is TRBV5-1, the J call TRBJ2-2, with TRBD2 as a possible D gene (6 bases). Germline V CDR1 and CDR2: SGHRS, YFSETQ. CDR3 size: 12 residues. CDR3 residues: CASSYNTGGLFF. In nucleotides, the CDR3 is TGCGCCAGCAGCTATAACACCGGGGGGCTGTTTTTT.

This clonotype was seen repeatedly, ten times or more. The chain carries TRBV6-2 or TRBV6-3 and TRBJ2-1, with D hard to call. The V gene's germline CDR1 is MNHEY and CDR2 SVGEGT. The CDR3 totals 11 residues. Trimming removed 6 bases at V and 6 bases at J, with 6 bases between. The DNA of the CDR3 is TGTGCCAGCAGCCCCCTCAATGAGCAGTTCTTC. Encoded protein: CASSPLNEQFF.

This clonotype was seen many times. V gene TRBV28 combines with J gene TRBJ1-1; D is unclear. The CDR3 runs to 12 residues. Germline-derived CDR1 and CDR2 are MDHEN and SYDVKM. Trimming left V 2 bases short and J 4 bases short, with 5 bases between. The CDR3 spells CASSLGFTEAFF. DNA for the CDR3: TGTGCCAGCAGTTTAGGATTCACTGAAGCTTTCTTT.